This TCR beta chain was recorded in a study of patients and donors after allogeneic stem cell transplantation. This clonotype showed up just a few times. TCRdb re-derived calls from the RT-PCR reads in MiXCR, one entry per CDR3 protein. The table shows 800,000 to 1,000,000 distinct CDR3 sequences, with roughly 18% occurring only once. The CDR3 runs to 14 residues. V gave up 1 base and J gave up 2 bases, with 8 bases separating them. The germline CDR1 and CDR2 sequences are LGHNA and YNFKEQ. This chain connects TRBV4-2 to TRBJ1-1; the D is unclear. Input material: blood, either unsorted or a sorted T cell fraction (not recorded which). The receptor's source is a human donor who was either an allogeneic HSCT recipient or a stem cell or donor lymphocyte infusion donor (not recorded which). It is not recorded whose cells these are; they may come from a transplant donor. CDR3 residues: CASSQGWRNTEAFF. For the CDR3, the DNA is TGTGCCAGCAGCCAAGGATGGAGAAACACTGAAGCTTTCTTT.